Below, one TCR beta chain is given with its context. The germline V gene has CDR1 MNHEY and CDR2 SVGEGT. Trimming pared 3 bases from V and 5 bases from J, leaving 17 bases between. The CDR3 contains 16 residues. 5'RACE primed from the constant segment yielded TCR alpha and TCR beta cDNA libraries bearing sample barcodes and UMIs. MiXCR, run by TCRdb on the 5' RACE reads, gives a single entry per CDR3 protein. The sample lists 120,000 to 150,000 distinct CDR3 sequences; more than 13% were seen once. The data were obtained in a study of T-cell memory formation after mild COVID-19. The wider study: TCR clusters were mostly confined to one donor each.

Sequenced sample: PBMCs or a T cell subset sorted from them (not recorded which). The TCR originated in an adult woman who had mild COVID-19 (a few samples of this study predate the infection). Cell type and time point are not known. The chain employs TRBV6-2 or TRBV6-3 and TRBJ1-5; D is perhaps TRBD1 (5 bases). This CDR3 is CASSYARGEFHQPQHF. CDR3 bases: TGTGCCAGCAGTTATGCCCGAGGGGAATTCCATCAGCCCCAGCATTTT.